One sample yielded the 11 T cell receptor beta chains listed below, sequenced in a study of blood T cells in healthy people across ages. Primers used in a second PCR of roughly 6 to 12 cycles were a sample-barcoded 5' primer and a J-beta primer mix. TCRdb analysed the 5' RACE reads with MiXCR anew, one entry per CDR3 protein. The top ten hold roughly 7% of the sample, which has over a million distinct CDR3 sequences, almost 60% seen once. Input material: blood. The origin of the receptors is a man younger than 30 in good health.

This chain connects TRBV4-2 to TRBJ2-1; 7 bases line up with TRBD2. The CDR3 loop spans 16 amino acids. CDR1 and CDR2 (germline): LGHNA, YNFKEQ. With 3 bases clipped from V and 5 bases from J, the junction kept 10 bases outside the gene matches. Here the CDR3 reads CASSQIGLGRDNEQFF. DNA for the CDR3: TGTGCCAGCAGCCAGATTGGACTAGGTCGAGACAATGAGCAGTTCTTC.

This chain links TRBV18 with TRBJ1-1; no clear D. Germline CDR1 reads KGHSH; CDR2 reads LQKENI. CDR3 length: 15 amino acids. The V gene lost 0 bases and the J gene lost 1 base, with 9 bases spanning the gap. CDR3 in DNA: TGTGCCAGCTCACCACCATATGGGAAGAACACTGAAGCTTTCTTT. Protein product: CASSPPYGKNTEAFF.

This sequence joins TRBV4-3 and TRBJ2-7; 7 bases fit TRBD1. The junction had 6 bases not matched to a gene; V was cut back by 2 bases and J by 2 bases. The CDR3 length is 15 residues. The germline V gene encodes CDR1 LGHNA and CDR2 YSLEER. CDR3 protein: CASSQFTGEPYEQYF. The CDR3 DNA sequence: TGCGCCAGCAGCCAATTTACAGGGGAACCCTACGAGCAGTACTTC.

The rearrangement uses TRBV29-1 and TRBJ1-1; 7 positions match TRBD1. The CDR3 length is 13 residues. Germline V gene sequence: CDR1 SQVTM, CDR2 ANQGSEA. After removal of 1 base from V and 1 base from J, the junction contained 0 bases not matched to a gene. The DNA for the CDR3 is TGCAGCGTTGAAGGGGACAGGAACACTGAAGCTTTCTTT. Translating it yields CSVEGDRNTEAFF.

The rearrangement uses TRBV20-1 and TRBJ2-7; 8 bases are a match to TRBD1. V was pared by 2 bases and J by 0 bases, with 6 bases of the junction left unmatched. The germline gives CDR1 DFQATT, CDR2 SNEGSKA (reference sequence). CDR3 size: 15 residues. The CDR3 nucleotides are TGCAGTGCTAGACAGGGGGCCAGGGACTCCTACGAGCAGTACTTC. This encodes CSARQGARDSYEQYF.

The genes are TRBV4-1 and TRBJ2-1, with TRBD2 matching over 8 bases. The CDR3 contains 13 residues. J was trimmed by 8 bases and V by 6 bases; bases with no gene match: 6. Looked up from germline, CDR1 is MGHRA and CDR2 is YSYEKL. CDR3 sequence: CASRASGGHEQFF. DNA of the CDR3: TGCGCCAGCAGGGCCTCGGGGGGGCATGAGCAGTTCTTC.

The chain joins TRBV7-2 to TRBJ2-7; a possible D gene is TRBD1 (7 bases). This CDR3 comprises 15 residues. Germline CDR1 and CDR2: SGHTA and FQGNSA. V was shortened by 1 base and J by 4 bases, with 14 bases between the two germline ends. CDR3 nucleotides: TGTGCCAGCAGCTTAGTGGGGTCAGGGGGGTACGAGCAGTACTTC. This encodes CASSLVGSGGYEQYF.

The gene calls are TRBV18 and TRBJ2-1; 7 bases line up with TRBD1. The CDR3 is made up of 16 amino acids. The ends lost 2 bases at V and 0 bases at J; junction bases unmatched: 4. Germline V lookup: CDR1 KGHSH, CDR2 LQKENI. CDR3 coding DNA: TGTGCCAGCTCACCAACAGGGGATAGCTCCTACAATGAGCAGTTCTTC. Translating it yields CASSPTGDSSYNEQFF.

This clonotype was picked up a small number of times. The rearrangement links TRBV7-2 to TRBJ2-7, with 8 bases fitting TRBD2. The germline CDR1 and CDR2 sequences are SGHTA and FQGNSA. After removal of 2 bases from V and 4 bases from J, the junction contained 10 bases not matched to a gene. The CDR3 is 16 amino acids. The CDR3: CASSLSMAGGRYEQYF. CDR3 DNA: TGTGCCAGCAGCTTATCGATGGCGGGGGGCAGGTACGAGCAGTACTTC.

The DNA for the CDR3 is TGTGCCAGCAGCCGGATAGGACAGGCCGAAACTGAAGCTTTCTTT. This sequence encodes CASSRIGQAETEAFF. The rearrangement links TRBV12-3 or TRBV12-4 to TRBJ1-1; 7 bases match TRBD1. This CDR3 has 15 amino acids. The junction had 12 bases not matched to a gene; V was cut back by 6 bases and J by 5 bases.

The table lists this clonotype with a count of one. V and J are TRBV5-5 and TRBJ2-3; TRBD2 is a possible D gene (5 bases). The germline gives CDR1 SGHKS, CDR2 YYEKEE (reference sequence). The CDR3 runs 15 residues. V lost 2 bases to trimming and J lost 2 bases, with 12 bases between them. The CDR3 nucleotides are TGTGCCAGCAGCTTCGGGGTTGGGTACACAGATACGCAGTATTTT. Protein sequence: CASSFGVGYTDTQYF.